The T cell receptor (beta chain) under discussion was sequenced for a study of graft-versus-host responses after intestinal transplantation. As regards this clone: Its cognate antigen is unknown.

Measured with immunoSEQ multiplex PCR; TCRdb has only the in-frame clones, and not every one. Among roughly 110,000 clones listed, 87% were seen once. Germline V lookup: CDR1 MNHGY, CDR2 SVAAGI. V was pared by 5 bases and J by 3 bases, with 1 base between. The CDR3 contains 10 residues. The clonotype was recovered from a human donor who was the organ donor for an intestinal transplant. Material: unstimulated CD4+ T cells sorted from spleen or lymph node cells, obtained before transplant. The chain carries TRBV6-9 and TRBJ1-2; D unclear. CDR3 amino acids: CASSDYGYTF. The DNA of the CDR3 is TGTGCCAGCAGTGACTATGGCTACACCTTC.